These 10 T cell receptor beta chains were all obtained from the same sample, sequenced in a study of T cells in Graves' hyperthyroidism and ophthalmopathy. What was amplified from RNA transcripts were TCR beta CDR3 regions. The HTBI set primed first-round TCR CDR3 RT-PCR. TCRdb called the multiplex PCR reads again in MiXCR, with one record for every CDR3 protein. The sample has 300,000 to 350,000 distinct CDR3 sequences; 15% to 20% are singletons. Sequencing was performed on blood. These receptors all stem from a woman aged 45-60 years with Graves' hyperthyroidism.

Many counts were recorded for this clonotype. The rearrangement uses TRBV11-2 and TRBJ1-2; 10 bases fit TRBD1. Germline lookup yields CDR1 SGHAT and CDR2 FQNNGV. The CDR3 spans 14 residues. Trimming cost V 7 bases and J 8 bases; bases outside gene matches: 10. In DNA, the CDR3 is TGTGCCAGCACCTTGACAGGGGGCAAAATAGGCTACACCTTC. As protein: CASTLTGGKIGYTF.

This clonotype occurred many times. The gene calls are TRBV12-3 or TRBV12-4 and TRBJ1-4; D unclear. The CDR3 consists of 13 residues. The V end was cut by 7 bases, the J end by 3 bases, with 9 bases between. CDR3 region: CASTLGPNEKLFF. The CDR3 region has the DNA TGTGCCAGCACCCTCGGGCCTAATGAAAAACTGTTTTTT.

This clonotype has ten or more counts. The chain carries TRBV12-3 or TRBV12-4 and TRBJ2-2; TRBD2 aligns across 13 bases. This CDR3 is built from 15 residues. Trimming cost V 4 bases and J 5 bases; bases outside gene matches: 1. CDR3 nucleotide sequence: TGTGCCAGCAGTTCGGGACTAGCGGGAACCGGGGAGCTGTTTTTT. Translated, it gives CASSSGLAGTGELFF.

This chain uses TRBV19 with TRBJ2-5, with D perhaps assigned TRBD1 or TRBD2 (5 bases each). Trimming removed 2 bases from V and 4 bases from J, with 11 bases in between. This CDR3 comprises 14 residues. CDR1 LNHDA and CDR2 SQIVND come from the germline V gene (reference sequence). CDR3 sequence reads: CASSIKGRGETQYF. Here the CDR3 DNA reads TGTGCCAGTAGTATAAAGGGACGGGGAGAGACCCAGTACTTC.

This clonotype was seen a handful of times. J is TRBJ2-3 and V is TRBV12-3 or TRBV12-4; perhaps D is TRBD1 or TRBD2 (6 bases each). The CDR3 consists of 15 residues. V dropped 2 bases and J dropped 0 bases, with 9 bases sitting between them. The CDR3 spells CASSLWGASTDTQYF. The CDR3 bases are TGTGCCAGCAGTTTATGGGGGGCCAGCACAGATACGCAGTATTTT.

The V and J genes are TRBV7-2 and TRBJ2-4, with D uncertain. Trimming pared 5 bases from V and 1 base from J, leaving 12 bases between. The CDR3 runs to 15 residues. CDR1 SGHTA and CDR2 FQGNSA come from the germline V gene. The CDR3 DNA is TGTGCCAGCAGCGACCGGAGCCTCGCCAAAAACATTCAGTACTTC. Its protein is CASSDRSLAKNIQYF.

V usage is TRBV5-6 and J usage is TRBJ2-7, with D perhaps assigned TRBD1 or TRBD2 (5 bases each). The CDR3 loop spans 13 amino acids. Deletions cut 3 bases from V and 2 bases from J, with 9 bases between. The germline V gene has CDR1 SGHDT and CDR2 YYEEEE. Here the CDR3 reads CASSYGDPYEQYV. DNA of the CDR3: TGTGCCAGCAGCTATGGGGACCCCTACGAGCAGTACGTC.

Concerning this clonotype: A much bigger clone sits one base away, suggesting this may be a read error. This chain links TRBV6-1 with TRBJ2-5, with D uncertain. Germline V gene sequence: CDR1 MNHNS, CDR2 SASEGT. This CDR3 spans 16 amino acids. Trimming shortened V by 6 bases and J by 0 bases, and 17 bases separated the two germline ends. CDR3 loop: CASSPVAAWYQETQYF. In DNA form, the CDR3 reads TGTGCCAGCAGCCCCGTAGCAGCGTGGTACCAAGAGACCCAGTACTTC.

The chain combines TRBV27 with TRBJ2-4; D possibly corresponds to TRBD1 (6 bases). This CDR3 contains 15 residues. Germline lookup yields CDR1 MNHEY and CDR2 SMNVEV (reference sequence). Trimming removed 8 bases from V and 1 base from J, with 15 bases in between. The CDR3 bases are TGTGCCAGCGGCACAGGGAGCCCGGCCAAAAACATTCAGTACTTC. Encoded protein: CASGTGSPAKNIQYF.

This chain joins TRBV12-3 or TRBV12-4 and TRBJ1-5; D uncertain. V lost 2 bases to trimming and J lost 6 bases, with 14 bases between them. The CDR3 has 15 residues. CDR3 DNA: TGTGCCAGCAGTTTAATTCGGGCACCCGGTCAGCCCCAGCATTTT. It encodes CASSLIRAPGQPQHF.